The next 23 T cell receptor beta chains were all read from a single sample in a study of beta chain features in type 1 diabetes. These receptors have no known antigen. Study-level results: Type 1 diabetes patients showed a moderate but significant shortening of TCRB CDR3s in all four CD4+ subsets.

All of the isolated RNA was reverse transcribed, so expressed TCRB transcripts were sequenced. The repertoire was sequenced with immunoSEQ multiplex PCR; TCRdb's copy has only in-frame clones and lacks some. The sample lists 300,000 to 400,000 clones, about 10% occurring once. The sample comprised central memory CD4+ T cells from blood. These receptors were obtained from a man aged 30-40 years with type 1 diabetes.

V is TRBV28 and J is TRBJ2-7; D not resolved. CDR3 size: 12 residues. V was cut by 5 bases and J by 3 bases, with 8 bases left in between. Per germline, CDR1 MDHEN and CDR2 SYDVKM. The CDR3 nucleotides read TGTGCCAGCAGTGGAGCCGGCTACGAGCAGTACTTC. It specifies CASSGAGYEQYF.

Here the CDR3 DNA reads TGTGCCAGCAGTGAGACGAACACCGGGGAGCTGTTTTTT. As protein: CASSETNTGELFF. The chain is built from TRBV6-1 and TRBJ2-2; D unclear. The CDR3 extends over 13 amino acids. From germline, CDR1 is MNHNS and CDR2 SASEGT. Trimming took 3 bases from V and 0 from J, leaving 2 bases between them.

This clone occurred a few times. The gene calls are TRBV25-1 and TRBJ2-7; D not certain. Trimming pared 8 bases from V and 6 bases from J, leaving 17 bases between. Germline CDR1 is MGHDK and CDR2 is SYGVNS. This CDR3 region has 13 residues. The CDR3 here is CASLGLQTTEQYF. The CDR3 nucleotides are TGTGCCAGCCTAGGCCTCCAAACGACCGAGCAGTACTTC.

At least ten counts were recorded for this clone. The V and J genes are TRBV28 and TRBJ1-1; D is unclear. The CDR3 length is 16 residues. The germline V gene encodes CDR1 MDHEN and CDR2 SYDVKM. V was pared by 4 bases and J by 4 bases, with 19 bases between. CDR3 in amino acids: CASSSPGTSGSTEAFF. The CDR3 DNA is TGTGCCAGCAGTTCCCCGGGTACCTCTGGTAGCACTGAAGCTTTCTTT.

There are a few counts of this clone. The chain uses TRBV11-2 and TRBJ2-7, with D perhaps TRBD1 or TRBD2 (5 bases each). CDR1 is SGHAT and CDR2 is FQNNGV in the germline V gene. V gave up 3 bases and J gave up 6 bases, with 12 bases separating them. The CDR3 length is 13 residues. In DNA form, the CDR3 reads TGTGCCAGCAGCTTTCCAGGGACCGGCGAGCAGTACTTC. As protein: CASSFPGTGEQYF.

This clone was observed a handful of times. This CDR3 reads CASSPGNYEQYF. The CDR3 DNA follows: TGTGCCAGCAGCCCAGGCAACTACGAGCAGTACTTC. The chain employs TRBV2 and TRBJ2-7; D is uncertain. V dropped 6 bases and J dropped 3 bases, with 9 bases sitting between them. The germline CDR1 and CDR2 sequences are SNHLY and FYNNEI. The CDR3 is 12 amino acids.

The sample holds a few counts of this clone. The chain carries TRBV29-1 and TRBJ2-1, with D possibly TRBD2 on 5 matching bases. V was cut by 4 bases and J by 2 bases, with 15 bases left in between. This CDR3 is 15 amino acids long. Germline assignment: CDR1 SQVTM and CDR2 ANQGSEA. CDR3: CSVVSPGVTYNEQFF. The CDR3 nucleotides read TGCAGCGTTGTTTCCCCCGGGGTGACCTACAATGAGCAGTTCTTC.

The chain is built from TRBV7-2 and TRBJ2-1; 8 bases agree with TRBD1. Germline CDR1 reads SGHTA; CDR2 reads FQGNSA. The CDR3 has 15 amino acids. The V and J ends lost 6 bases and 8 bases, in that order; junction bases with no gene match: 12. The CDR3 spells CASRETGQVFYEQFF. CDR3 DNA: TGTGCCAGCAGGGAAACGGGACAGGTATTTTATGAGCAGTTCTTC.

This clone was seen only a few times. V usage is TRBV19 and J usage is TRBJ2-7; 7 positions agree with TRBD1. This CDR3 contains 14 residues. J lost 10 bases, V lost 4 bases, and 13 bases had no gene match. The germline gives CDR1 LNHDA, CDR2 SQIVND (reference sequence). CDR3 nucleotide sequence: TGTGCCAGTAGTAGCCACAGGGGTCCTGTGGAACAGTACTTC. Its protein is CASSSHRGPVEQYF.

This clone was observed many times. The chain joins TRBV6-1 to TRBJ2-1; D perhaps matches TRBD1 (5 bases). V was trimmed by 0 bases and J by 0 bases, leaving 12 bases between them. The germline V gene encodes CDR1 MNHNS and CDR2 SASEGT. The CDR3 spans 17 residues. CDR3 amino acids: CASSEALGLSSYNEQFF. The CDR3 DNA follows: TGTGCCAGCAGTGAAGCGTTGGGGCTTAGCTCCTACAATGAGCAGTTCTTC.

This clone was counted once. The rearrangement links TRBV9 to TRBJ1-1; 8 bases are shared with TRBD1. The trim removed 0 bases at V and 1 base at J, leaving 11 bases unmatched. Germline CDR1 is SGDLS and CDR2 is YYNGEE. The CDR3 has 18 residues. CDR3 sequence reads: CASSVVDRGYSRNTEAFF. CDR3 in DNA: TGTGCCAGCAGCGTAGTCGACAGGGGATATTCCCGGAACACTGAAGCTTTCTTT.

This clone was counted between two and nine times. This rearrangement joins TRBV28 to TRBJ1-2; no clear D. The CDR3 runs 14 residues. Trimming removed 6 bases from V and 2 bases from J, with 13 bases in between. CDR1 MDHEN and CDR2 SYDVKM come from the germline V gene. Here the CDR3 DNA reads TGTGCCAGCAGAATGACCAACGGGAACTATGGCTACACCTTC. Its translation: CASRMTNGNYGYTF.

V is TRBV7-9 and J is TRBJ2-7, with 9 bases that match TRBD1. Germline values: CDR1 SEHNR, CDR2 FQNEAQ (reference sequence). The CDR3 is 16 residues long. V shed 1 base, J shed 6 bases, and the junction held 10 bases outside the gene matches. The CDR3 loop is CASSLGGTGRRAEQYF. The DNA of the CDR3 is TGTGCCAGCAGCTTAGGGGGGACAGGGAGGAGAGCCGAGCAGTACTTC.

This clone was seen a few times. The J gene is TRBJ2-7, the V gene TRBV19, with 8 bases fitting TRBD1. V trimming: 5 bases; J trimming: 0 bases; junction bases outside the gene matches: 3. CDR3 length: 14 amino acids. Germline assignment: CDR1 LNHDA and CDR2 SQIVND (reference sequence). The CDR3 region has the DNA TGTGCCAGTAGTGGGGACAGGTACTCCTACGAGCAGTACTTC. Translation: CASSGDRYSYEQYF.

This clone turned up a few times. V usage is TRBV7-9 and J usage is TRBJ1-1; D is uncertain. Germline V gene sequence: CDR1 SEHNR, CDR2 FQNEAQ (reference sequence). Trimming left V 2 bases short and J 0 bases short, with 7 bases between. CDR3 size: 14 residues. The CDR3 region is CASSLMNLNTEAFF. CDR3 coding DNA: TGTGCCAGCAGCTTAATGAACTTGAACACTGAAGCTTTCTTT.

Many counts were recorded for this clone. The J gene is TRBJ1-1, the V gene TRBV11-2; D might be TRBD1 (5 bases). The V end was cut by 1 base, the J end by 4 bases, with 13 bases between. Germline CDR1 is SGHAT and CDR2 is FQNNGV. The CDR3 is 15 amino acids. The DNA of the CDR3 is TGTGCCAGCAGCTTAGTTGGGTGGGGCGGCACTGAAGCTTTCTTT. Encoded protein: CASSLVGWGGTEAFF.

In its sample, this clone was seen a few times. This rearrangement joins TRBV5-1 to TRBJ1-3; no reliable D call. The V end was cut by 3 bases, the J end by 0 bases, with 7 bases between. This CDR3 has 14 residues. The germline V gene encodes CDR1 SGHRS and CDR2 YFSETQ. The CDR3: CASSWGSSGNTIYF. For the CDR3, the DNA is TGCGCCAGCAGCTGGGGATCCTCTGGAAACACCATATATTTT.

This clone was detected ten times or more. The chain recombines TRBV7-9 with TRBJ2-5; possible D gene TRBD2, 5 bases. The V end was cut by 6 bases, the J end by 2 bases, with 13 bases between. Germline lookup yields CDR1 SEHNR and CDR2 FQNEAQ (reference sequence). This CDR3 spans 14 amino acids. The CDR3 here is CASSPGREQETQYF. CDR3 sequence (DNA): TGTGCCAGCAGTCCTGGACGGGAACAAGAGACCCAGTACTTC.

For this clone: A much larger clone differs from this one at a single base, so this may be a read error. The same CDR3 arises from other DNA sequences in this sample as well. The J gene is TRBJ2-5, the V gene TRBV7-9; D unclear. V was cut by 3 bases and J by 0 bases, with 5 bases left in between. The CDR3 extends over 13 amino acids. Germline V gene data show CDR1 as SEHNR and CDR2 as FQNEAQ (reference sequence). The CDR3 DNA reads as TGTGCCAGCAGCTTGGGATACCAAGAGACCCAGTACTTC. It encodes CASSLGYQETQYF.

This clone was seen repeatedly, ten times or more. V is TRBV10-3 and J is TRBJ2-1, with 7 bases that match TRBD1. Germline V gene data show CDR1 as ENHRY and CDR2 as SYGVKD. This CDR3 region has 17 residues. Trimming removed 6 bases from V and 2 bases from J; junction bases left unmatched: 13. The CDR3 sequence is CAISSMTGKSTYNEQFF. The CDR3, as DNA: TGTGCCATCAGCTCGATGACAGGGAAGTCGACCTACAATGAGCAGTTCTTC.

The rearrangement links TRBV5-6 to TRBJ2-3, with 8 bases that match TRBD1. With V trimmed by 2 bases and J by 1 base, 9 bases remained unmatched. Germline assignment: CDR1 SGHDT and CDR2 YYEEEE. The CDR3 extends over 17 amino acids. CDR3 sequence reads: CASSLTLTGAGTDTQYF. In DNA, the CDR3 is TGTGCCAGCAGCTTAACCCTGACAGGGGCCGGCACAGATACGCAGTATTTT.

The chain has TRBV7-9 and TRBJ2-4; D is ambiguous. The CDR3 runs 14 residues. Trimming took 4 bases from V and 0 from J, leaving 7 bases between them. CDR1 is SEHNR, CDR2 FQNEAQ, per germline (reference sequence). In nucleotides, the CDR3 is TGTGCCAGCAGCTCCCGATTAGCCAAAAACATTCAGTACTTC. Translated, it gives CASSSRLAKNIQYF.

Comment on this clone: One end of the junction varies from germline; a read error may be responsible. The rearrangement joins TRBV5-1 to TRBJ2-5; no clear D. The end of the DNA fits TRBJ2-7 better, so the J call may be wrong. The CDR3 loop spans 13 amino acids. CDR1 is SGHRS and CDR2 is YFSETQ in the germline V gene. CDR3 protein: CASSLGGSSEQYF. The CDR3 bases are TGCGCCAGCAGCTTGGGAGGTTCCTCCGAGCAGTACTTC.